This TCR beta chain came from a study of shared clonotypes between healthy human individuals. Study context: Donors had three CD4 naive, three CD4 memory, two CD8 naive and one CD8 memory plate apiece. General study points: The study drew on few donors, limiting represented genetic and exposure-history diversity. Rarefaction gave evidence that sorted-subset sequencing remained incomplete despite large depth.

A note on this clone: Its specificity is not known.

The data were produced by immunoSEQ multiplex PCR, yet TCRdb's version contains in-frame clones alone and is incomplete. The sample gives over 850,000 clones, around 78% of which show up once; about 0.52% is in the top ten. The CDR3 consists of 16 residues. Germline CDR1 reads SGHNT; CDR2 reads YYREEE (reference sequence). Trimming removed 1 base from V and 0 bases from J, with 11 bases in between. The chain employs TRBV5-4 and TRBJ2-1, with D possibly being TRBD1 (5 bases). The TCR was taken from a man between 18 and 35 years old in good health. Some clones in this sample may be carry-over from other donors' samples. The sequenced material came from memory CD4+ T cells from PBMCs. Subset described: CD45RA-negative fraction. The CDR3 is CASSLKEGASYNEQFF. CDR3 nucleotides: TGTGCCAGCAGCTTGAAAGAAGGGGCCTCCTACAATGAGCAGTTCTTC. Together with reference TRBV5-4 and TRBJ2-1, the CDR3 gives the full variable domain: ETGVTQSPTHLIKTRGQQVTLRCSSQSGHNTVSWYQQALGQGPQFIFQYYREEENGRGNFPPRFSGLQFPNYSSELNVNALELDDSALYLCASSLKEGASYNEQFFGPGTRLTVL.